The rows below give T cell receptor beta chains drawn from one sample of a study of T cell responses to AZD1222 COVID-19 vaccine. Assay: immunoSEQ multiplex PCR; the TCRdb copy retains only in-frame clones and omits some. Of some 180,000 clones in the sample, around nine tenths were seen once. The material sequenced was peripheral blood, taken on day 0 of AZD1222 vaccination. The receptors were gathered from an adult in good health. CDR3s include the opening cysteine and the closing phenylalanine or tryptophan. Each record gives: CDR3 protein, CDR3 DNA, V gene, J gene, D gene, clone size. A D gene is named only where the DNA matches it firmly. Size is omitted from some rows. Given values are once, few, many or a class for expanded clones.

CASSLNTGGNSPLHF,TGCGCCAGCAGCTTGAACACAGGGGGCAATTCACCCCTCCACTTT,TRBV5-1,TRBJ1-6,TRBD1,once
CASSQTPSYEQYF,TGTGCCAGCAGTCAGACACCGTCCTACGAGCAGTACTTC,TRBV4-2,TRBJ2-7,NA,few
CASGSRGAPNTEAFF,TGTGCCAGTGGGAGTAGGGGGGCGCCGAACACTGAAGCTTTCTTT,TRBV19,TRBJ1-1,NA,NA
CASLTRAGGNEKLFF,TGTGCCAGCCTCACTCGTGCAGGGGGGAATGAAAAACTGTTTTTT,TRBV6-5,TRBJ1-4,TRBD1,once
CASSIGTSYEQYF,TGTGCCAGTAGTATAGGGACTTCCTACGAGCAGTACTTC,TRBV19,TRBJ2-7,NA,once
CASSLGGTKYEKLFF,TGTGCCAGCAGCTTAGGGGGAACAAAGTATGAAAAACTGTTTTTT,TRBV7-9,TRBJ1-4,NA,NA
CASSRDRDNSPLHF,TGCGCCAGCAGCAGGGACAGGGATAATTCACCCCTCCACTTT,TRBV5-1,TRBJ1-6,TRBD1,once
CASSLDWNQPQHF,TGTGCCAGCAGCTTAGACTGGAATCAGCCCCAGCATTTT,TRBV7-9,TRBJ1-5,NA,NA
CASSKRRGHNEKLFF,TGTGCCAGCAGCAAGAGAAGGGGCCATAATGAAAAACTGTTTTTT,TRBV2,TRBJ1-4,NA,NA
CASSIRDRGPNTEAFF,TGTGCCAGCAGCATCCGGGACAGGGGACCGAACACTGAAGCTTTCTTT,TRBV3-1/TRBV3-2,TRBJ1-1,TRBD1,NA